The rows below give T cell receptor beta chains drawn from one sample of a study of T cell clones after liver transplantation. TCRdb keeps only in-frame clones here, not all; method: immunoSEQ multiplex PCR. The sample includes approximately 72,000 clones, 90% of them seen just once. Material: CD4+ T cells from blood, obtained before liver transplant. The receptor source for this set is a human donor who received a liver transplant. Both conserved end residues are part of each CDR3. The D gene is left open where the match is weak. Not every row has a clone size; where given, it reads once, few, many or a size class.

V gene	J gene	clone size	D gene	CDR3 DNA	CDR3 protein
TRBV5-1	TRBJ2-5	-	-	TGCGCCAGCAGCAAAGAGTCGCAAGAGACCCAGTACTTC	CASSKESQETQYF
TRBV9	TRBJ2-3	-	TRBD2	TGTGCCTCCAGGGAGGGAATCGGCACAGATACGCAGTATTTT	CASREGIGTDTQYF
TRBV5-1	TRBJ2-1	once	-	TGCGCCAGCAGCCAGGGAGGTGGCCCCTACAATGAGCAGTTCTTC	CASSQGGGPYNEQFF
TRBV4-1	TRBJ1-2	-	-	TGCGCCAGCAGCCAAACACTTAGCTATGGCTACACCTTC	CASSQTLSYGYTF
TRBV9	TRBJ2-4	-	-	TGTGCCAGCAGCGTACGCGGACTAGCCAAAAACATTCAGTACTTC	CASSVRGLAKNIQYF
TRBV5-6	TRBJ2-3	-	-	TGTGCCAGCAGCTATAGCCTCGTGGGCAGTATACCAGATACGCAGTATTTT	CASSYSLVGSIPDTQYF
TRBV4-1	TRBJ2-7	-	TRBD1	TGCGCCAGCAGCCAAGACAGACCGGGACAGGGGGATGAGCAGTACTTC	CASSQDRPGQGDEQYF
TRBV5-4	TRBJ2-7	-	-	TGTGCCAGCAGCTTTCTCGGGACCTCTAACTACGAGCAGTACTTC	CASSFLGTSNYEQYF
TRBV18	TRBJ1-1	-	TRBD1	TGTGCCAGCTCACCACTTGGGACAGTTGAAGCTTTCTTT	CASSPLGTVEAFF
TRBV7-2	TRBJ1-2	-	-	TGTGCCAGCAGCCTATCTGATGGCTACACCTTC	CASSLSDGYTF
TRBV5-5	TRBJ2-7	-	-	TGTGCCAGCAGCCTCCTTAGAGAGCAGTACTTC	CASSLLREQYF
TRBV5-6	TRBJ2-7	-	TRBD1	TGTGCCAGCAGCTTGTTCGGAAGGACAGGGAGGTACGAGCAGTACTTC	CASSLFGRTGRYEQYF
TRBV7-6	TRBJ1-4	-	-	TGTGCCAGCAGCCTTAGACCAACTCAGGGAGAGAATGAAAAACTGTTTTTT	CASSLRPTQGENEKLFF
TRBV5-1	TRBJ1-2	-	TRBD1	TGCGCCAGCAGCTGGGGACAGGGGCCCCTGGGCTACACCTTC	CASSWGQGPLGYTF
TRBV11-3	TRBJ2-1	-	TRBD2	TGTGCCAGCAGCCCAGGGCTAGCGGGAGGATCACGCGAGCAGTTCTTC	CASSPGLAGGSREQFF
TRBV5-4	TRBJ1-4	-	-	TGTGCCAGCACCCCGGGCAGGGGTATTAATGAAAAACTGTTTTTT	CASTPGRGINEKLFF